The following is a TCR beta chain sequence with its context. In the original workflow: From reference gene primer amplification, estimates of nucleated cell counts were derived. The repertoire was sequenced with immunoSEQ multiplex PCR; TCRdb's copy has only in-frame clones and lacks some. The V and J calls and clone size come from that table; D and trimming were worked out from the DNA. There are around 260,000 clones in the sample; 88% occur only once, and approximately 0.7% lies in the top ten. J was trimmed by 4 bases and V by 7 bases; bases with no gene match: 17. The length of the CDR3 is 17 residues. The germline gives CDR1 LNHDA, CDR2 SQIVND (reference sequence). The data were taken from a study of blood T cell repertoires in COVID-19. Study-wide context: Material from acute and convalescent COVID-19 was sourced from the United States, Italy and Spain. T cells, B-cell-depleted T cells, or PBMCs supplied cDNA or gDNA.

This chain joins TRBV19 and TRBJ1-2; 8 bases match TRBD1. The sequence was obtained from a human donor in a cohort sampled during active COVID-19. Source material: peripheral blood. The DNA for the CDR3 is TGTGCCAGTAATGTTGGGGCCGGGACAGGAGCTTTCTATGGCTACACCTTC. This gives the protein CASNVGAGTGAFYGYTF. Full variable domain (outside the CDR3, taken from reference TRBV19 and TRBJ1-2): DGGITQSPKYLFRKEGQNVTLSCEQNLNHDAMYWYRQDPGQGLRLIYYSQIVNDFQKGDIAEGYSVSREKKESFPLTVTSAQKNPTAFYLCASNVGAGTGAFYGYTFGSGTRLTVV.